The present entry profiles one TCR beta chain with its context. CDR3 length: 15 residues. Germline V lookup: CDR1 LGHNT, CDR2 FRNRAP. Trimming removed 3 bases from V and 1 base from J; junction bases left unmatched: 2. The sample comes from a study of blood T cell repertoires in COVID-19. Overall study context: From the United States, Italy and Spain came samples of acute and convalescent COVID-19. In each case, the material was cDNA or gDNA derived from T cells, B-cell-depleted T cells, or PBMCs.

In the authors' workflow: Cell counts per sample came from amplifying reference gene primers. Produced via immunoSEQ multiplex PCR; TCRdb's table is partial and in-frame only. V and J calls plus clone size are reproduced from that table; the DNA served to infer D and trimming. The table includes approximately 210,000 clones, about 92% detected once. V gene TRBV12-5 combines with J gene TRBJ2-3, with 9 bases identical to TRBD2. The sample comprised peripheral blood. The source of this sequence is a man aged 25 to 45 with acute or convalescent COVID-19. This CDR3 reads CASGLKRGGTDTQYF. In DNA, the CDR3 is TGTGCTAGTGGTTTAAAGCGGGGGGGCACAGATACGCAGTATTTT.